The clone carrying this TCR beta chain was detected a few times. Antigen: not known. One entry per CDR3 protein results from TCRdb running MiXCR on the reads. Seen here are 740,000 or so distinct CDR3 sequences, 35% to 40% observed once, and the top ten hold under 3%. These data are taken from a study of T cell repertoires in cytomegalovirus infection. Study details: Matching HLA type, along with CMV infection, was indicated by public TCR beta signatures.

Overall study findings and caveats: Identification of carriers of CMV plus the relevant HLA was achieved through cumulative public TCR beta family frequency. It was HLA-C-restricted CMV-specific TCR beta clonotypes that dominated the response ex vivo.

The sample taken for sequencing was PBMCs. This receptor was taken from a human donor in good health (CMV status not recorded). Some clones in this sample may be carry-over from other donors' samples.

CDR3 amino acids: CASIRTGGVFQETQYF. For the CDR3, the DNA is TGTGCCAGCATACGGACAGGGGGCGTATTCCAAGAGACCCAGTACTTC. The chain carries TRBV28 and TRBJ2-5, with TRBD1 identical over 11 bases. The CDR3 runs 16 residues. In germline, CDR1 is MDHEN, CDR2 SYDVKM. Losses at the gene ends were 7 bases for V and 1 base for J; bases not matched to a gene: 8.